The 7 T cell receptor beta chains below come from one sample, sequenced in a study of chemoradiotherapy in HPV16-positive cancers. TCRdb keeps only in-frame clones here, not all; method: immunoSEQ multiplex PCR. The sample contains approximately 4,200 clones, 91% of which appear only once. The material was tumor tissue, obtained from a patient who underwent chemoradiotherapy. The receptors derive from a human donor with HPV-associated anogenital cancer.

CDR3 region: CASSFELAAYNEQFF. The DNA of the CDR3 is TGCGCCAGCAGCTTTGAACTAGCGGCCTACAATGAGCAGTTCTTC. This rearrangement joins TRBV5-1 to TRBJ2-1, with TRBD2 matching 8 bases. Germline CDR1 and CDR2: SGHRS and YFSETQ. J gave up 2 bases and V 2 bases, and 3 bases lay outside the gene matches. CDR3 length equals 15 residues. Complete variable domain (other parts from reference TRBV5-1 and TRBJ2-1): KAGVTQTPRYLIKTRGQQVTLSCSPISGHRSVSWYQQTPGQGLQFLFEYFSETQRNKGNFPGRFSGRQFSNSRSEMNVSTLELGDSALYLCASSFELAAYNEQFFGPGTRLTVL.

The V and J genes are TRBV9 and TRBJ2-1, with D possibly being TRBD1 or TRBD2 (6 bases each). Trimming cost V 0 bases and J 4 bases, with 11 bases left between them. The CDR3 sequence is 15 residues long. The germline gives CDR1 SGDLS, CDR2 YYNGEE. The CDR3 protein is CASSVEGGSYNEQFF. The CDR3 coding sequence is TGTGCCAGCAGCGTAGAAGGGGGGTCATACAATGAGCAGTTCTTC.

V is TRBV13 and J is TRBJ2-6; tentative D call: TRBD2 (5 bases). CDR3 length: 16 residues. V was trimmed by 5 bases and J by 0 bases, leaving 11 bases between them. Germline CDR1 PRHDT, CDR2 FYEKMQ (reference sequence). CDR3 coding DNA: TGTGCCAGCAGCAACGGGAAGATCTCTGGGGCCAACGTCCTGACTTTC. Translated: CASSNGKISGANVLTF.

The V gene is TRBV7-9, the J gene TRBJ2-1; 9 bases match TRBD1. The germline gives CDR1 SEHNR, CDR2 FQNEAQ (reference sequence). This CDR3 is 15 amino acids long. V dropped 3 bases and J dropped 7; count of bases not matched to a gene: 7. Here the CDR3 reads CASSFTGQGLNEQFF. CDR3 nucleotide sequence: TGTGCCAGCAGCTTTACGGGACAGGGACTAAATGAGCAGTTCTTC.

The V call is TRBV2, the J call TRBJ1-1; D may be TRBD1 (6 bases). CDR1 is SNHLY and CDR2 is FYNNEI in the germline V gene. The CDR3 length is 13 residues. V was shortened by 6 bases and J by 3 bases, with 11 bases between the two germline ends. CDR3 sequence reads: CASRWGADTEAFF. CDR3 sequence (DNA): TGTGCCAGCAGGTGGGGGGCCGACACTGAAGCTTTCTTT.

V gene TRBV18 combines with J gene TRBJ2-5, with D uncertain. The germline gives CDR1 KGHSH, CDR2 LQKENI. Between the trimmed V and J ends, which lost 0 bases and 4 bases, there was a span of 9 bases. This CDR3 comprises 14 residues. CDR3: CASSPPQAPETQYF. The DNA for the CDR3 is TGTGCCAGCTCACCACCCCAGGCTCCAGAGACCCAGTACTTC.

The chain couples TRBV7-9 to TRBJ1-2, with D unclear. The CDR3 sequence is 12 residues long. Germline V gives CDR1 SEHNR, CDR2 FQNEAQ (reference sequence). Trimming took 1 base from V and 7 from J, leaving 7 bases between them. Here the CDR3 reads CASSLVGFGYTF. Written as DNA, the CDR3 is TGTGCCAGCAGCTTAGTCGGTTTTGGCTACACCTTC.